The T cell receptor (beta chain) described here comes from a study of cytomegalovirus exposure and HLA in healthy donors. The study's findings and limits: A few V segments could not be told apart, such as TRBV6-2 and TRBV6-3, and were left out. V- and J-gene trimming in TCR beta was tied to a missense DCLRE1C variant by an analysis performed later. Links to common viral pathogens appeared, in a later analysis, for several of the most significant clusters. The presence/absence work took it that sequencing depth was about the same across donors.

The PCR was carried out with 60 Vbeta primers and 13 Jbeta primers. Assay: immunoSEQ multiplex PCR; the TCRdb copy retains only in-frame clones and omits some. The sample carries about 120,000 clones, approximately 81% recorded once. Notes on this clone: Its target is unknown.

V lost 6 bases and J lost 10; bases outside the gene matches: 30. The CDR3 sequence is 21 residues long. CDR1 is WSHSY and CDR2 is SAAADI in the germline V gene. The chain recombines TRBV10-2 with TRBJ1-4; 9 bases line up with TRBD1. Sample: PBMCs. The sequence was collected from a woman aged 18-29 years in good health and CMV-seropositive. This chain's CDR3 is CASRRLDRGLSAGDRLPKLFF. CDR3 nucleotide sequence: TGCGCCAGCAGGAGACTGGACAGGGGACTTTCGGCCGGAGATCGTCTCCCAAAACTGTTTTTT.